Presented here are 9 T cell receptor beta chains from one specimen sequenced in a study of OX40 agonist ivuxolimab in advanced cancers. Profiled with immunoSEQ multiplex PCR; TCRdb holds only in-frame clones, not every one. The sample has about 91,000 clones; more than 80% are singletons. The starting material was CD4+ or CD8+ T cells sorted from blood, obtained in a trial of the OX40 agonist ivuxolimab. The receptor set was obtained from an adult with an advanced solid tumor such as melanoma, head and neck, liver or kidney cancer.

The genes are TRBV6-1 and TRBJ1-2; 10 bases fit TRBD1. Germline CDR1 reads MNHNS; CDR2 reads SASEGT. This CDR3 is built from 14 residues. With 4 bases clipped from V and 7 bases from J, the junction kept 6 bases outside the gene matches. CDR3 sequence: CASSGTGTGVGYTF. DNA for the CDR3: TGTGCCAGCAGTGGAACCGGGACAGGGGTTGGCTACACCTTC.

This chain joins TRBV19 and TRBJ2-1; D is unclear. The CDR3 contains 12 residues. The ends were cut back, 7 bases at V and 4 bases at J, with 8 bases in the middle. CDR1 is LNHDA and CDR2 is SQIVND in the germline V gene (reference sequence). The CDR3 loop is CASKSDYNEQFF. CDR3 bases: TGTGCCAGTAAGAGTGATTACAATGAGCAGTTCTTC.

This sequence joins TRBV5-4 and TRBJ2-5, with unresolved D. This CDR3 region has 12 residues. Germline assignment: CDR1 SGHNT and CDR2 YYREEE (reference sequence). V dropped 3 bases and J dropped 1 base, with 4 bases sitting between them. The CDR3, as DNA: TGTGCCAGCAGCTGGGGCCAAGAGACCCAGTACTTC. It yields the protein CASSWGQETQYF.

The count of this clone is one. The genes are TRBV5-1 and TRBJ1-1; 8 bases fit TRBD1. This CDR3 is 14 amino acids long. The V gene's germline CDR1 is SGHRS and CDR2 YFSETQ. Unmatched junction bases numbered 3, after V lost 1 base and J lost 4 bases. The CDR3 reads CASSLTGQGTEAFF. The CDR3 region has the DNA TGCGCCAGCAGCTTGACTGGACAGGGCACTGAAGCTTTCTTT.

The chain uses TRBV29-1 and TRBJ1-1, with D possibly being TRBD1 (6 bases). The CDR3 covers 12 residues. V was trimmed by 6 bases and J by 1 base, leaving 9 bases between them. Germline CDR1 reads SQVTM; CDR2 reads ANQGSEA. CDR3 region: CSVGTRNTEAFF. CDR3 nucleotides: TGCAGCGTCGGGACACGGAACACTGAAGCTTTCTTT. Variable domain in full (rest from reference TRBV29-1 and TRBJ1-1): SAVISQKPSRDICQRGTSLTIQCQVDSQVTMMFWYRQQPGQSLTLIATANQGSEATYESGFVIDKFPISRPNLTFSTLTVSNMSPEDSSIYLCSVGTRNTEAFFGQGTRLTVV.

This clone was observed a few times. The chain joins TRBV7-9 to TRBJ1-6; no firm D call. This CDR3 has 15 amino acids. CDR1 is SEHNR and CDR2 is FQNEAQ in the germline V gene (reference sequence). V lost 3 bases and J lost 0, with 6 bases in between. CDR3 in amino acids: CASSLGSSYNSPLHF. As DNA, the CDR3 is TGTGCCAGCAGCTTGGGGAGCTCCTATAATTCACCCCTCCACTTT. Using reference TRBV7-9 and TRBJ1-6 for the parts outside the CDR3, the full variable domain is DTGVSQNPRHKITKRGQNVTFRCDPISEHNRLYWYRQTLGQGPEFLTYFQNEAQLEKSRLLSDRFSAERPKGSFSTLEIQRTEQGDSAMYLCASSLGSSYNSPLHFGNGTRLTVT.

This chain links TRBV2 with TRBJ2-5, with no clear D. Trimming shortened V by 5 bases and J by 5 bases, and 9 bases separated the two germline ends. The CDR3 spans 12 residues. The germline V gene has CDR1 SNHLY and CDR2 FYNNEI. The CDR3 spells CASSSVRETQYF. The CDR3 coding sequence is TGTGCCAGCAGTAGCGTTCGGGAGACCCAGTACTTC.

The V and J genes are TRBV19 and TRBJ2-2, with D perhaps TRBD2 (5 bases). From germline, CDR1 is LNHDA and CDR2 SQIVND (reference sequence). Trimming removed 5 bases from V and 1 base from J, with 11 bases in between. The CDR3 covers 15 residues. CDR3 protein: CASSPGGLNTGELFF. The CDR3, as DNA: TGTGCCAGTAGTCCCGGCGGACTGAACACCGGGGAGCTGTTTTTT.

This clone has just a few counts. The chain recombines TRBV2 with TRBJ1-1, with D uncertain. The CDR3 has 11 amino acids. V dropped 5 bases and J dropped 3 bases, with 4 bases sitting between them. CDR1 SNHLY and CDR2 FYNNEI come from the germline V gene. The CDR3 sequence is CASSYDTEAFF. CDR3 DNA: TGTGCCAGCAGTTACGACACTGAAGCTTTCTTT.